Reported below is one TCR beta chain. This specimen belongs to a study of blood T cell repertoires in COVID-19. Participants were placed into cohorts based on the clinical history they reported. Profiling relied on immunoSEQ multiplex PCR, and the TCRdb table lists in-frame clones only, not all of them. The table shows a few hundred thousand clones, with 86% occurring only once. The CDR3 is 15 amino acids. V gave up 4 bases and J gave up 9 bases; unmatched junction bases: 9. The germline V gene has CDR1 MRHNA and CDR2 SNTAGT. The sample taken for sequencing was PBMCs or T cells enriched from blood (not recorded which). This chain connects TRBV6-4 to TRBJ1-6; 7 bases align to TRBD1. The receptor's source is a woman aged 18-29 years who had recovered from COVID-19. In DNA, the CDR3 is TGTGCCAGCAGTGTATCCGGGACAGAGCTTTCACCCCTCCACTTT. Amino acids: CASSVSGTELSPLHF.